This TCR beta chain was recovered during a study of blood T cells in healthy people across ages. Looking at the study overall: With template switching, about one barcoded beta molecule was captured per two T cells.

Then a second PCR, running roughly 7 to 11 cycles, was carried out with a sample-barcoded 5' primer and a J-beta primer mix. TCRdb analysed the 5' RACE reads with MiXCR anew, one entry per CDR3 protein. This sample has 800,000 to 950,000 distinct CDR3 sequences, with 35% to 40% found just once. This clonotype was counted only a few times. A single base separates this from a much larger clone, so it may be a read error. They isolated at least 7 million PBMCs from each sample. No fewer than 5 micrograms of total RNA were isolated from every sample. The CDR3 has 14 residues. The V gene's germline CDR1 is SQVTM and CDR2 ANQGSEA. Trimming pared 7 bases from V and 1 base from J, leaving 15 bases between.

This sequence joins TRBV29-1 and TRBJ2-3; D remains unclear. The sequencing input was blood. The sequence was collected from a man aged 18 to 30 in good health. The CDR3 sequence: CSGRSLGGTDTQYF. The CDR3 coding sequence is TGCAGCGGGAGAAGCCTTGGAGGCACAGATACGCAGTATTTT.